Listed here are 17 T cell receptor beta chains from one sample, sequenced in a study of cytomegalovirus exposure and HLA in healthy donors. In the PCR, 60 Vbeta and 13 Jbeta primers were used. Method: immunoSEQ multiplex PCR; TCRdb's copy keeps in-frame clones and lacks some. Among nearly 100,000 clones, less than 85% were seen once, and the ten largest hold 15% to 20%. The sequencing sample was made of PBMCs. The receptors come from a woman in her sixties or seventies in good health and CMV-seropositive.

This clone was recorded once. The chain carries TRBV7-9 and TRBJ2-7, with D perhaps matching TRBD1 (5 bases). CDR1 and CDR2 from the germline V gene are SEHNR and FQNEAQ (reference sequence). With 10 bases removed from V and 1 base from J, the gap between germline ends came to 14 bases. There are 13 residues in the CDR3. The CDR3 DNA follows: TGTGCCACCGCGGACACCTCATCCTACGAGCAGTACTTC. Translation gives CATADTSSYEQYF.

The chain carries TRBV7-9 and TRBJ2-7; 8 bases fit TRBD2. This CDR3 is 16 amino acids long. After removal of 5 bases from V and 0 bases from J, the junction contained 9 bases not matched to a gene. Germline CDR1 reads SEHNR; CDR2 reads FQNEAQ (reference sequence). In DNA form, the CDR3 reads TGTGCCAGCAGCCCAATAGCGGGGAGTAGCTCCTACGAGCAGTACTTC. This gives the protein CASSPIAGSSSYEQYF. The complete variable domain, with remaining parts taken from reference TRBV7-9 and TRBJ2-7, reads DTGVSQNPRHKITKRGQNVTFRCDPISEHNRLYWYRQTLGQGPEFLTYFQNEAQLEKSRLLSDRFSAERPKGSFSTLEIQRTEQGDSAMYLCASSPIAGSSSYEQYFGPGTRLTVT.

V gene TRBV19 combines with J gene TRBJ1-4; 9 bases line up with TRBD1. Trimming cost V 9 bases and J 10 bases; bases outside gene matches: 6. The CDR3 has 12 amino acids. In germline, CDR1 is LNHDA, CDR2 SQIVND (reference sequence). DNA of the CDR3: TGTGCCAGCAAACCGACAGGGGGAAAACTGTTTTTT. It specifies CASKPTGGKLFF.

This rearrangement joins TRBV10-3 to TRBJ2-5; unclear D gene. With 8 bases removed from V and 4 bases from J, the gap between germline ends came to 11 bases. The CDR3 is made up of 12 amino acids. Germline values: CDR1 ENHRY, CDR2 SYGVKD. The CDR3 coding sequence is TGTGCCATCGGGCCTCTCCGAGAGACCCAGTACTTC. It codes for CAIGPLRETQYF.

The chain employs TRBV12-5 and TRBJ2-1, with TRBD1 matching 7 bases. J gave up 7 bases and V 5 bases, and 5 bases lay outside the gene matches. The CDR3 extends over 13 amino acids. Germline values: CDR1 LGHNT, CDR2 FRNRAP. For the CDR3, the DNA is TGTGCTAGTGGTCCGGGACAGTATAATGAGCAGTTCTTC. Translating gives CASGPGQYNEQFF.

The chain joins TRBV30 to TRBJ1-1; 7 bases align to TRBD1. CDR3 length equals 12 residues. V trimming: 5 bases; J trimming: 3 bases; junction bases outside the gene matches: 3. The germline CDR1 and CDR2 sequences are GTSNPN and SVGIG (reference sequence). This CDR3 is CAWGQVDTEAFF. CDR3 nucleotide sequence: TGTGCCTGGGGACAGGTAGACACTGAAGCTTTCTTT.

The V gene is TRBV6-5, the J gene TRBJ2-3; D unresolved. The CDR3 spans 14 residues. Germline V gene sequence: CDR1 MNHEY, CDR2 SVGAGI. The germline V and J ends were trimmed by 2 bases and 6 bases, with 12 bases remaining between them. CDR3 nucleotides: TGTGCCAGCAGTTACGAGGCCTCCACGGATACGCAGTATTTT. This sequence encodes CASSYEASTDTQYF.

V gene TRBV20-1 combines with J gene TRBJ1-2; no clear D. V lost 6 bases to trimming and J lost 7 bases, with 12 bases between them. CDR1 is DFQATT, CDR2 SNEGSKA, per germline (reference sequence). This CDR3 comprises 11 residues. The CDR3 nucleotides are TGCAGTGCCAATGTAGTCGGTGGCTACACCTTC. Its protein product is CSANVVGGYTF.

This clone was counted only a few times. The chain combines TRBV29-1 with TRBJ1-1, with a tentative D call TRBD1 (6 bases). Germline CDR1 is SQVTM and CDR2 is ANQGSEA. The CDR3 totals 11 residues. Trimming pared 7 bases from V and 11 bases from J, leaving 17 bases between. CDR3 protein: CSAVEGGEAFF. CDR3 coding DNA: TGCAGCGCAGTCGAAGGGGGGGAGGCTTTCTTT. Full variable domain (rest looked up from reference TRBV29-1 and TRBJ1-1): SAVISQKPSRDICQRGTSLTIQCQVDSQVTMMFWYRQQPGQSLTLIATANQGSEATYESGFVIDKFPISRPNLTFSTLTVSNMSPEDSSIYLCSAVEGGEAFFGQGTRLTVV.

The chain links TRBV25-1 to TRBJ2-7, with D possibly matching TRBD2 (6 bases). The CDR3 length is 13 residues. The germline CDR1 and CDR2 sequences are MGHDK and SYGVNS. The V gene lost 3 bases and the J gene lost 5 bases, with 11 bases spanning the gap. CDR3 loop: CASSDWTTNEQYF. CDR3 DNA sequence: TGTGCCAGCAGTGACTGGACTACTAACGAGCAGTACTTC.

The table lists this clone with a count of one. The chain employs TRBV29-1 and TRBJ1-2; TRBD1 might be the D (6 bases). Deletions cut 7 bases from V and 2 bases from J, with 11 bases between. Germline V gives CDR1 SQVTM, CDR2 ANQGSEA. The CDR3 contains 12 residues. The CDR3 nucleotides read TGCAGCGGGCACACAGGGAACTATGGCTACACCTTC. It codes for CSGHTGNYGYTF.

The chain uses TRBV30 and TRBJ2-1, with 10 bases fitting TRBD2. The germline V gene has CDR1 GTSNPN and CDR2 SVGIG (reference sequence). The CDR3 is made up of 14 amino acids. The V segment lost 0 bases and the J segment 8 bases; nucleotides outside the gene matches: 4. CDR3 sequence reads: CAWSVLAGEDEQFF. The CDR3 DNA reads as TGTGCCTGGAGTGTCCTAGCGGGAGAGGATGAGCAGTTCTTC.

The gene calls are TRBV11-1 and TRBJ2-5; the D gene is possibly TRBD2 (6 bases). Trimming removed 5 bases from V and 0 bases from J, with 10 bases in between. Germline V gene data show CDR1 as SGHAT and CDR2 as FQDESV (reference sequence). There are 14 residues in the CDR3. In nucleotides, the CDR3 is TGTGCCAGCAGCCGCGGGGTGCACCAAGAGACCCAGTACTTC. Translation: CASSRGVHQETQYF.

V is TRBV2 and J is TRBJ1-2, with a weak D call TRBD1 (6 bases). The CDR3 is 14 amino acids. V shed 7 bases and J shed 2 bases, with 14 bases lying between them. Germline CDR1 SNHLY, CDR2 FYNNEI. The CDR3 DNA reads as TGTGCCAGCACTCCACAGGGCCTCAACTATGGCTACACCTTC. This gives the protein CASTPQGLNYGYTF.

This clone has a single count. V and J are TRBV4-1 and TRBJ2-3; weak D call: TRBD2 (6 bases). Germline assignment: CDR1 MGHRA and CDR2 YSYEKL. The CDR3 runs 13 residues. The V end lost 1 base, the J end lost 6 bases, and 8 bases lay between the germline ends. The CDR3 loop reads CASSQVAGDTQYF. The CDR3 DNA reads as TGCGCCAGCAGCCAAGTCGCGGGGGATACGCAGTATTTT.

A few counts support this clone. V and J are TRBV18 and TRBJ2-3, with a possible D match to TRBD1 (6 bases). V lost 2 bases to trimming and J lost 2 bases, with 8 bases between them. CDR3 length: 14 amino acids. Germline CDR1 reads KGHSH; CDR2 reads LQKENI. CDR3 bases: TGTGCCAGCTCACCAGTGGGGGCCACAGATACGCAGTATTTT. Translating it yields CASSPVGATDTQYF.

The table lists this clone with a few counts. The V call is TRBV5-6, the J call TRBJ1-2; 7 bases fit TRBD1. CDR3 length: 13 residues. J was trimmed by 8 bases and V by 4 bases; bases with no gene match: 8. In germline, CDR1 is SGHDT, CDR2 YYEEEE. The CDR3 here is CASSKDTGVGYTF. In DNA, the CDR3 is TGTGCCAGCAGCAAGGACACAGGGGTAGGCTACACCTTC.